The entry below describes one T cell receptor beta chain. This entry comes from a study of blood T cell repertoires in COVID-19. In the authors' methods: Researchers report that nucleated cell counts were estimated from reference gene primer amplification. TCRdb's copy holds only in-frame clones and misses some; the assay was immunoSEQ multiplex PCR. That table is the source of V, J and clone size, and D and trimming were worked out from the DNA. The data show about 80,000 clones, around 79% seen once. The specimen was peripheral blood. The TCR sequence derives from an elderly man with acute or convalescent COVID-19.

The CDR3 spells CASSASPGGNSPLHF. The CDR3 nucleotides are TGTGCCAGCAGCGCATCTCCGGGAGGTAATTCACCCCTCCACTTT. The V call is TRBV7-9, the J call TRBJ1-6; the D is unclear. The germline gives CDR1 SEHNR, CDR2 FQNEAQ (reference sequence). The CDR3 has 15 amino acids. Trimming cost V 5 bases and J 6 bases, with 14 bases left between them.